This section outlines one T cell receptor beta chain sequence together with its context. Measured with immunoSEQ multiplex PCR; TCRdb has only the in-frame clones, and not every one. In the table there are roughly 140,000 clones, more than 90% of which are singletons. This specimen belongs to a study of T cell responses to AZD1222 COVID-19 vaccine. The CDR3 consists of 17 residues. Germline loops: CDR1 SEHNR, CDR2 FQNEAQ (reference sequence). The V and J ends lost 5 bases and 0 bases respectively, with 19 bases between them. This sequence joins TRBV7-9 and TRBJ1-1, with D possibly matching TRBD1 (5 bases). Sequencing used peripheral blood, obtained 28 days after the second AZD1222 dose. This receptor was obtained from an adult who received the AZD1222 COVID-19 vaccine. CDR3 bases: TGTGCCAGCAGCCGCCAGGATATCAGGGATTTGAACACTGAAGCTTTCTTT. Translating it yields CASSRQDIRDLNTEAFF. Supplemented by reference TRBV7-9 and TRBJ1-1, the full variable domain reads DTGVSQNPRHKITKRGQNVTFRCDPISEHNRLYWYRQTLGQGPEFLTYFQNEAQLEKSRLLSDRFSAERPKGSFSTLEIQRTEQGDSAMYLCASSRQDIRDLNTEAFFGQGTRLTVV.